This T cell receptor beta chain was documented in a study of cytomegalovirus exposure and HLA in healthy donors. Trimming took 2 bases from V and 5 from J, leaving 9 bases between them. The length of the CDR3 is 14 residues. CDR1 SGHTA and CDR2 FQGNSA come from the germline V gene. Broader study findings: Some V segments, TRBV6-2 and TRBV6-3 among them, were indistinguishable and were therefore excluded. In vitro assays verified that three CMV-associated chains recognized CMV antigens specifically. Using a false discovery rate of 0.05, a later analysis showed that approximately 17,000 TCR beta sequences were associated with HLA alleles. Across donors, presence/absence analyses took sequencing depth to be roughly uniform.

The PCR ran on 60 Vbeta and 13 Jbeta primers. Libraries were prepared by immunoSEQ multiplex PCR; TCRdb keeps only in-frame clonotypes and omits some of them. In the table there are over 150,000 clones, roughly 80% of which are singletons. On this clone itself: What it binds is unknown.

Sequenced material: PBMCs. This rearrangement joins TRBV7-2 to TRBJ1-4; D is undetermined. The sequence came from a woman aged 25-40 years in good health and CMV-seropositive. The DNA of the CDR3 is TGTGCCAGCAGCTTACATGGACTAAATGAAAAACTGTTTTTT. This gives the protein CASSLHGLNEKLFF.